Below, 20 T cell receptor beta chains from the same sample are listed, as sequenced in a study of radiation and T cells in renal cell carcinoma. Specified time point: blood 2 weeks post-SBRT. The sample's treatment: 15 Gy SBRT to primary tumor, nephrectomy 4 weeks later. Sequencing was performed with immunoSEQ multiplex PCR; in TCRdb, only in-frame clones are kept and a portion is missing. Here the sample spans about 120,000 clones, roughly 77% being singletons. Specimen: blood, collected from a patient whose treatment included radiotherapy and nephrectomy. The receptors shown here come from a woman aged 60-75 years with renal cell carcinoma.

The chain couples TRBV11-3 to TRBJ2-2; unclear D gene. Trimming pared 6 bases from V and 2 bases from J, leaving 7 bases between. The CDR3 is made up of 13 amino acids. CDR1 is SGHNT and CDR2 is YENEEA in the germline V gene. CDR3 amino acids: CASSFTNTGELFF. Here the CDR3 DNA reads TGTGCCAGCAGTTTTACTAACACCGGGGAGCTGTTTTTT. The full variable domain, its missing parts supplied by reference TRBV11-3 and TRBJ2-2, is EAGVVQSPRYKIIEKKQPVAFWCNPISGHNTLYWYLQNLGQGPELLIRYENEEAVDDSQLPKDRFSAERLKGVDSTLKIQPAELGDSAVYLCASSFTNTGELFFGEGSRLTVL.

This clone has just a few counts. One junction end does not reproduce the germline sequence, and a read error may be involved. The V call is TRBV7-9, the J call TRBJ1-1, with TRBD1 as a possible D gene (6 bases). The germline V gene has CDR1 SEHNR and CDR2 FQNEAQ (reference sequence). CDR3 size: 15 residues. Here the CDR3 DNA reads TGTGCCAGCACCTTAATGACAGGTCTGAACACTGAAGCTTTCTTT. It is translated as CASTLMTGLNTEAFF.

The count of this clone is one. The chain links TRBV25-1 to TRBJ2-7; D gene unclear. Germline-derived CDR1 and CDR2 are MGHDK and SYGVNS. This CDR3 has 12 residues. V lost 2 bases to trimming and J lost 2 bases, with 4 bases between them. As DNA, the CDR3 is TGTGCCAGCAGTGAAGATACCTACGAGCAGTACTTC. It specifies CASSEDTYEQYF.

The rearrangement joins TRBV9 to TRBJ2-2; D not certain. Trimming left V 2 bases short and J 6 bases short, with 14 bases between. In germline, CDR1 is SGDLS, CDR2 YYNGEE. This CDR3 is 15 amino acids long. Written as DNA, the CDR3 is TGTGCCAGCAGCGTTAGTCCCACCGGAGCCGGGGAGCTGTTTTTT. It specifies CASSVSPTGAGELFF.

The chain links TRBV5-4 to TRBJ2-3; D unclear. In germline, CDR1 is SGHNT, CDR2 YYREEE (reference sequence). The CDR3 contains 14 residues. The V end lost 4 bases, the J end lost 6 bases, and 15 bases lay between the germline ends. CDR3 sequence reads: CASSLGPPGDTQYF. DNA of the CDR3: TGTGCCAGCAGCCTTGGGCCTCCTGGCGATACGCAGTATTTT.

The chain joins TRBV28 to TRBJ2-7; TRBD2 agrees at 10 bases. Germline V gene sequence: CDR1 MDHEN, CDR2 SYDVKM. The trim removed 4 bases at V and 6 bases at J, leaving 9 bases unmatched. The CDR3 has 15 residues. Here the CDR3 reads CASSSSSGSPFEQYF. CDR3 bases: TGTGCCAGCAGTTCCTCTAGCGGGAGTCCTTTCGAGCAGTACTTC.

The chain joins TRBV27 to TRBJ2-3; the D is unclear. Trimming cost V 4 bases and J 6 bases, with 5 bases left between them. CDR1 MNHEY and CDR2 SMNVEV come from the germline V gene (reference sequence). The CDR3 covers 11 residues. DNA for the CDR3: TGTGCCAGCAGTTACGAGGATACGCAGTATTTT. It encodes CASSYEDTQYF.

V usage is TRBV30 and J usage is TRBJ2-5; D remains unclear. Trimming stripped 5 bases from V and 4 bases from J, with 8 bases between. Germline V gene lookup returns CDR1 GTSNPN and CDR2 SVGIG (reference sequence). This CDR3 has 11 amino acids. The DNA of the CDR3 is TGTGCCTGGGGCCCAGCAGAGACCCAGTACTTC. Its protein product is CAWGPAETQYF.

This clone was picked up a small number of times. J is TRBJ1-5 and V is TRBV30; 9 nucleotides align to TRBD1. There are 14 residues in the CDR3. Germline loops: CDR1 GTSNPN, CDR2 SVGIG (reference sequence). Losses at the gene ends were 7 bases for V and 1 base for J; bases not matched to a gene: 5. The CDR3 bases are TGTGCCTCCACAGGGGGCCAAAGCAATCAGCCCCAGCATTTT. Amino acids: CASTGGQSNQPQHF.

V usage is TRBV10-3 and J usage is TRBJ2-1, with 7 nucleotides matching TRBD1. The CDR3 is 15 amino acids. CDR1 is ENHRY and CDR2 is SYGVKD in the germline V gene. After removal of 6 bases from V and 5 bases from J, the junction contained 10 bases not matched to a gene. DNA of the CDR3: TGTGCCATCAGGAAGAGCTCCGGGACAGACAATGAGCAGTTCTTC. Translating gives CAIRKSSGTDNEQFF.

This clone has just a few counts. The chain links TRBV7-2 to TRBJ2-7; maybe TRBD2 (6 bases). Germline CDR1 reads SGHTA; CDR2 reads FQGNSA. This CDR3 contains 15 residues. The V end was cut by 1 base, the J end by 2 bases, with 12 bases between. The CDR3 region is CASSLDGGTPYEQYF. The CDR3 bases are TGTGCCAGCAGCTTAGACGGGGGAACGCCCTACGAGCAGTACTTC.

The chain recombines TRBV19 with TRBJ1-5, with no clear D. The length of the CDR3 is 15 residues. Germline V gene sequence: CDR1 LNHDA, CDR2 SQIVND (reference sequence). V was pared by 6 bases and J by 4 bases, with 16 bases between. CDR3 protein: CASRVGMAENQPQHF. The CDR3 DNA sequence: TGTGCCAGTAGAGTAGGTATGGCGGAGAATCAGCCCCAGCATTTT.

In this sample, this clone turned up a few times. V is TRBV5-6 and J is TRBJ2-1; D is unclear. Trimming cost V 0 bases and J 7 bases, with 8 bases left between them. Germline values: CDR1 SGHDT, CDR2 YYEEEE. The CDR3 length is 13 residues. DNA of the CDR3: TGTGCCAGCAGCTTGGGAGCCTGGAATGAGCAGTTCTTC. This translates into CASSLGAWNEQFF.

This chain connects TRBV4-2 to TRBJ2-2; weak D call: TRBD1 (6 bases). Germline CDR1 is LGHNA and CDR2 is YNFKEQ. The CDR3 is 15 residues long. The V gene lost 5 bases and the J gene lost 0 bases, with 10 bases spanning the gap. As DNA, the CDR3 is TGTGCCAGCAGCGACAGGATGACGAACACCGGGGAGCTGTTTTTT. Amino acids: CASSDRMTNTGELFF.

The J gene is TRBJ2-5, the V gene TRBV5-1, with D perhaps assigned TRBD1 or TRBD2 (5 bases each). The germline V gene has CDR1 SGHRS and CDR2 YFSETQ. Between the trimmed V and J ends, which lost 3 bases and 5 bases, there was a span of 14 bases. CDR3 size: 14 residues. The CDR3 DNA reads as TGCGCCAGCAGCTCCGTGCAACGGGGCGAGACCCAGTACTTC. Translating gives CASSSVQRGETQYF.

This clone appeared a few times. This chain connects TRBV7-6 to TRBJ2-5, with D tentatively TRBD1 (6 bases). The CDR3 loop spans 15 amino acids. V lost 0 bases and J lost 1, with 9 bases in between. Germline V gives CDR1 SGHVS, CDR2 FNYEAQ. This CDR3 reads CASSLARGGQETQYF. The CDR3, as DNA: TGTGCCAGCAGCTTAGCCAGGGGCGGCCAAGAGACCCAGTACTTC.

This clone has a single count. The chain links TRBV5-1 to TRBJ2-2; 8 bases are a match to TRBD2. CDR3 length: 16 amino acids. Looked up from germline, CDR1 is SGHRS and CDR2 is YFSETQ. V trimming: 5 bases; J trimming: 3 bases; junction bases outside the gene matches: 9. In DNA form, the CDR3 reads TGCGCCAGCAGGCCCCCGGGACTAGAAGACACCGGGGAGCTGTTTTTT. It yields the protein CASRPPGLEDTGELFF.

The chain has TRBV5-1 and TRBJ2-7; 10 nucleotides align to TRBD2. The germline V gene has CDR1 SGHRS and CDR2 YFSETQ. J gave up 7 bases and V 4 bases, and 11 bases lay outside the gene matches. The CDR3 has 15 residues. The CDR3 reads CASSRLAGVGEEQYF. In DNA, the CDR3 is TGCGCCAGCAGCCGCCTAGCGGGGGTAGGGGAGGAGCAGTACTTC.

V gene TRBV5-4 combines with J gene TRBJ2-7; D is possibly TRBD2 (6 bases). This CDR3 has 13 residues. V lost 0 bases to trimming and J lost 3 bases, with 7 bases between them. Germline V lookup: CDR1 SGHNT, CDR2 YYREEE (reference sequence). The CDR3 DNA follows: TGTGCCAGCAGCTTGGTGGGGGGCTACGAGCAGTACTTC. Protein: CASSLVGGYEQYF.

The chain is built from TRBV5-4 and TRBJ2-7; 8 bases line up with TRBD2. Trimming cost V 4 bases and J 7 bases; bases outside gene matches: 13. Looked up from germline, CDR1 is SGHNT and CDR2 is YYREEE (reference sequence). The CDR3 is 15 residues long. The CDR3 DNA sequence: TGTGCCAGCAGCAGCCTAGCGGGCAACACCAGGGAGCAGTACTTC. Translated, it gives CASSSLAGNTREQYF.